This T cell receptor beta chain appears in the sequencing data of a study of blood T cell repertoires in COVID-19. Looking at the study overall: In each case, the material was cDNA or gDNA derived from T cells, B-cell-depleted T cells, or PBMCs.

Seattle patients were enrolled during active infection and followed longitudinally. Per the original data handling: Amplification of reference gene primers provided the estimated nucleated cell counts. Repertoires were generated with immunoSEQ multiplex PCR, while TCRdb's copy carries only in-frame clones and drops some. The V and J calls and the clone size are those of that table, but D and trimming were determined from the DNA. Of around 250,000 clones in the sample, over 80% were seen once. The CDR3 has 17 amino acids. The V gene end was trimmed by 2 bases and the J gene end by 7 bases; junction bases not matched to a gene: 10. The V gene's germline CDR1 is SNHLY and CDR2 FYNNEI.

This chain joins TRBV2 and TRBJ1-4, with 10 bases lining up with TRBD1. The specimen was peripheral blood. This receptor was taken from a woman aged 65 to 85 with COVID-19, enrolled during active disease. The CDR3 region has the DNA TGTGCCAGCAGTGAACATGGCGACAGGGGGCGTGGTGAAAAACTGTTTTTT. Protein sequence: CASSEHGDRGRGEKLFF. Full variable domain (outside the CDR3, taken from reference TRBV2 and TRBJ1-4): EPEVTQTPSHQVTQMGQEVILRCVPISNHLYFYWYRQILGQKVEFLVSFYNNEISEKSEIFDDQFSVERPDGSNFTLKIRSTKLEDSAMYFCASSEHGDRGRGEKLFFGSGTQLSVL.